These T cell receptor beta chains were read from a single sample in a study of T cells after yellow fever vaccination. TCRdb called the 5' RACE reads again in MiXCR, with one record for every CDR3 protein. The sample includes about 130,000 distinct CDR3 sequences, 6.5% to 8% of them seen just once. The specimen comprised CD4+ T cells sorted from PBMCs, sampled more than 8 days after the first yellow fever vaccination. The source of these receptors is a young man who received the YFV17D yellow fever vaccine. Both conserved end residues are part of each CDR3. The order of the fields is clone size, J gene, V gene, D gene, CDR3 DNA, CDR3 protein. A D gene is named only where the DNA matches it firmly. Clone size is given for some rows only: seen once, a few or many times, or a class if the clone is expanded.

. | TRBJ2-5 | TRBV11-1 | . | TGTGCCAGCAGGGGGGTACAGAGGGGACACACGAAGACCCAGTACTTC | CASRGVQRGHTKTQYF
many | TRBJ2-5 | TRBV3-1 | TRBD2 | TGTGCCAGCAGCCAAGGGCGCCTAGCGGGGTTGGAGACCCAGTACTTC | CASSQGRLAGLETQYF
many | TRBJ1-2 | TRBV4-3 | . | TGCGCCAGCAGCCAGGCCGGGACAAGCTATGGCTACACCTTC | CASSQAGTSYGYTF
. | TRBJ2-3 | TRBV7-6 | TRBD2 | TGTGCCAGCAGTCGTCGGGGGGGCATCGAGTATAAGACAGATACGCAGTATTTT | CASSRRGGIEYKTDTQYF
many | TRBJ1-6 | TRBV18 | TRBD1 | TGTGCCAGCTCACCCGGGACAGGACAATCACCCCTCCACTTT | CASSPGTGQSPLHF
many | TRBJ1-1 | TRBV5-5 | . | TGTGCCAGCGGGAGTAACGGAAACATGAACACTGAAGCTTTCTTT | CASGSNGNMNTEAFF
many | TRBJ1-2 | TRBV7-2 | . | TGTGCCAGCAGCCAGACACGGGGGGCGGGCTACACCTTC | CASSQTRGAGYTF
many | TRBJ1-1 | TRBV2 | TRBD1 | TGTGCCAGCACCAAGCGGACAGGCGGCACTGAAGCTTTCTTT | CASTKRTGGTEAFF
many | TRBJ2-1 | TRBV18 | . | TGTGCCAGCTCGATAGGACAGCAGGGTGAGCAGTTCTTC | CASSIGQQGEQFF
many | TRBJ2-3 | TRBV4-3 | TRBD2 | TGCGCCAGCAGCCAAGGAGCGGGGGGAGGCACAGATACGCAGTATTTT | CASSQGAGGGTDTQYF
many | TRBJ1-4 | TRBV7-6 | TRBD1 | TGTGCCAGCAGCTTATGGGCAGGCCAGGGGGGAGAAAAACTGTTTTTT | CASSLWAGQGGEKLFF
many | TRBJ2-3 | TRBV12-3/TRBV12-4 | . | TGTGCCACCACCTCGGGCGGTAGGGGAGATACGCAGTATTTT | CATTSGGRGDTQYF
many | TRBJ1-2 | TRBV29-1 | . | TGTTCCCTGGCGGGTTCTCCCTCTGACTACACCTTC | CSLAGSPSDYTF
. | TRBJ2-1 | TRBV7-2 | . | TGTGCCAGCAGGGGGACCGGGCTCAATGAGCAGTTCTTC | CASRGTGLNEQFF
many | TRBJ2-1 | TRBV21-1 | . | TGTGCCAGCAACCTAGGAGAGAGGGTAGCGGGGGGCCTTAATGCCTACAATGAGCAGTTCTTC | CASNLGERVAGGLNAYNEQFF
many | TRBJ2-2 | TRBV7-8 | . | TGTGCCAGCAGGTCCGTGATATGGGGGACGAACACCGGGGAGCTGTTTTTT | CASRSVIWGTNTGELFF
many | TRBJ2-3 | TRBV7-2 | . | TGTGCCAGCAGCTCCCTTGATACGCAGTATTTT | CASSSLDTQYF
many | TRBJ1-6 | TRBV27 | TRBD1 | TGTGCCAGCAGTTTTGGGACAGCGGGGAATTCACCCCTCCACTTT | CASSFGTAGNSPLHF
many | TRBJ2-2 | TRBV6-1 | TRBD2 | TGTGCCAGCAGATCCAGCGGGGGGGCCGGGGAGCTGTTTTTT | CASRSSGGAGELFF
many | TRBJ2-2 | TRBV11-2 | TRBD1 | TGTGCCAGCAGCTGGGACAGATCCGGGGAGCTGTTTTTT | CASSWDRSGELFF
. | TRBJ2-2 | TRBV5-1 | . | TGCGCCAGCAGCTTGAGGGTTAACACCGGGGAGCTGTTTTTT | CASSLRVNTGELFF
. | TRBJ2-1 | TRBV7-2 | . | TGTGCCAGCAGCGACCGTGGTCAGGGTTTAGAGCAGTTCTTC | CASSDRGQGLEQFF
few | TRBJ2-1 | TRBV5-4 | . | TGTGCCAGCAGCTCACTACTGGGGCGGGACAATGAGCAGTTCTTC | CASSSLLGRDNEQFF
few | TRBJ1-1 | TRBV7-8 | . | TGTGCCAGCAGCCAAAGATCCGGGGCAGGGGAGCGGAACACTGAAGCTTTCTTT | CASSQRSGAGERNTEAFF
many | TRBJ1-5 | TRBV7-2 | . | TGTGCCAGCAGCTTACGGGGGGACCAGCCCCAGCATTTT | CASSLRGDQPQHF
. | TRBJ2-6 | TRBV18 | . | TGTGCCAGCTCACCCGTTCCGTCTGGGGCCAACGTCCTGACTTTC | CASSPVPSGANVLTF
once | TRBJ2-1 | TRBV7-2 | TRBD2 | TGTGCCAGCAGCGTCCTCCCCGGGACTAGCGGGTACCCCCCGAGCTCCTACTATGAGCAGTTCTTC | CASSVLPGTSGYPPSSYYEQFF
few | TRBJ2-1 | TRBV18 | . | TGTGCCAGCTCACCACGTACAGGTAACTACAATGAGCAGTTCTTC | CASSPRTGNYNEQFF
many | TRBJ1-1 | TRBV27 | . | TGTGCCAGCAGCCGAGGATCAGGGGTTGCTGAAGCTTTCTTT | CASSRGSGVAEAFF
many | TRBJ2-2 | TRBV5-1 | . | TGCGCCAGCAGCTTGGCCGGGAACGGCAACACCGGGGAGCTGTTTTTT | CASSLAGNGNTGELFF
. | TRBJ2-1 | TRBV11-2 | . | TGTGCCAGCAGCCCACTCGAAGGGACACCCTACAATGAGCAGTTCTTC | CASSPLEGTPYNEQFF
many | TRBJ2-4 | TRBV5-1 | . | TGCGCCAGCACCGAACAGGGAGGTGGAAACATTCAGTACTTC | CASTEQGGGNIQYF
many | TRBJ2-2 | TRBV7-8 | . | TGTGCCAGCAGCCCTCAAGTGCAGGGTTACCCCGGGGAGCTGTTTTTT | CASSPQVQGYPGELFF
many | TRBJ2-1 | TRBV24-1 | . | TGTGCCACCAGTCCGGGGAGTTACAATGAGCAGTTCTTC | CATSPGSYNEQFF
many | TRBJ2-3 | TRBV14 | . | TGTGCCAGCAGCCAAGGGAGAGTCACGCAGTATTTT | CASSQGRVTQYF
many | TRBJ2-1 | TRBV7-2 | . | TGTGCCAGCAGCAAAGCCTGGGGCCGCGACGAGCAGTTCTTC | CASSKAWGRDEQFF
many | TRBJ1-6 | TRBV25-1 | TRBD1 | TGTGCCAGCAGTGAATACGGGACAGGGAGCGGACCCCTCCACTTT | CASSEYGTGSGPLHF
many | TRBJ1-5 | TRBV29-1 | . | TGCAGCGTTTCAGATCCTAATCAGCCCCAGCATTTT | CSVSDPNQPQHF
many | TRBJ2-5 | TRBV18 | TRBD1 | TGTGCCAGCTCACCAGCGGCAGGGGGAGAGACCCAGTACTTC | CASSPAAGGETQYF
many | TRBJ1-2 | TRBV29-1 | TRBD1 | TGCAGCGGCCGGGACAGGGGTCTATATGTGTATGGCTACACCTTC | CSGRDRGLYVYGYTF
many | TRBJ2-7 | TRBV5-1 | . | TGCGCCAGCAGCTATCCAGGGGACGAGCAGTACTTC | CASSYPGDEQYF
many | TRBJ2-5 | TRBV19 | . | TGTGCCAGTAGTTTCGGCACACAAGAGACCCAGTATTTC | CASSFGTQETQYF
many | TRBJ1-1 | TRBV5-1 | TRBD1 | TGCGCCAGCAGCGGCGGGACAGGGATCACTGAAGCTTTCTTT | CASSGGTGITEAFF
many | TRBJ2-3 | TRBV18 | . | TGTGCCAGCTCACCGGCCTTCACAGATACGCAGTATTTT | CASSPAFTDTQYF
many | TRBJ2-4 | TRBV19 | . | TGTGCCAGTAGTATTTGGGTCTCCCGGGACATTCAGTACTTC | CASSIWVSRDIQYF
many | TRBJ1-2 | TRBV5-1 | . | TGCGCCAGCAGCTATGGGAAGTGGTATGGCTACACCTTC | CASSYGKWYGYTF
many | TRBJ1-5 | TRBV20-1 | . | TGCAGTGCTAGAGACGCTGGGGTGGGGGGTCAGCCCCAGCATTTT | CSARDAGVGGQPQHF
many | TRBJ2-5 | TRBV6-2/TRBV6-3 | . | TGTGCCAGCAGAATCGACTCCCAAGGGACCCAGTACTTC | CASRIDSQGTQYF
. | TRBJ2-3 | TRBV19 | TRBD2 | TGTGCCAGTAGTCCCCCCCCAAGGCGGGGGGTAAGGATGGCAGATACGCAGTATTTT | CASSPPPRRGVRMADTQYF
many | TRBJ2-3 | TRBV7-7 | . | TGTGCCAGCAGCCCTGGGCCTAGCACAGATACGCAGTATTTT | CASSPGPSTDTQYF
many | TRBJ1-2 | TRBV6-5 | TRBD1 | TGTGCCAGCAGTCGGACAGGTCTGGCCTCTGGCTACACCTTC | CASSRTGLASGYTF
many | TRBJ1-2 | TRBV20-1 | . | TGCAGTGCTAGCGCTACGGGACTCAATAACTATGGCTACACCTTC | CSASATGLNNYGYTF
few | TRBJ1-3 | TRBV15 | . | TGTGCCACCAGCCCTAGGTGGGGATCTGGAAACACCATATATTTT | CATSPRWGSGNTIYF
many | TRBJ2-2 | TRBV10-3 | TRBD2 | TGTGCCATCCCGAGACTAGCTAACACCGGGGAGCTGTTTTTT | CAIPRLANTGELFF